The count of the clone carrying this T cell receptor beta chain is one. The antigen is unknown. This specimen comes from a study of cytomegalovirus exposure and HLA in healthy donors. General study results and limits: Earlier analysis found most TCR beta V segments productive about 87% or about 30% of the time.

PCR primers comprised 60 Vbeta and 13 Jbeta primers. TCRdb's table, derived via immunoSEQ multiplex PCR, lists solely in-frame clones and lacks some. The table includes 210,000 or so clones, about 80% detected once. The CDR3 length is 16 residues. CDR1 SGDLS and CDR2 YYNGEE come from the germline V gene. The V segment lost 4 bases and the J segment 0 bases; nucleotides outside the gene matches: 7. The rearrangement links TRBV9 to TRBJ2-1; 7 positions match TRBD1. The sample was PBMCs. The receptor was isolated from a young man in good health and CMV-seronegative. CDR3 residues: CASSLRGDSSYNEQFF. The CDR3 DNA reads TGTGCCAGCAGCCTACGAGGGGACAGCTCCTACAATGAGCAGTTCTTC.